This T cell receptor beta chain emerged from a study of shared clonotypes between healthy human individuals. Clones were read by immunoSEQ multiplex PCR, and TCRdb kept only the in-frame ones, dropping some. The data show approximately 1.9 million clones, around 93% seen once. There are 14 residues in the CDR3. Trimming removed 4 bases from V and 8 bases from J, with 12 bases in between. The germline gives CDR1 MDHEN, CDR2 SYDVKM. Naive CD8 isolation took CD45RO-negative cells positively selected for CCR7 and excluded terminally differentiated effector memory CD45RA+ cells. The V gene is TRBV28, the J gene TRBJ1-6; no clear D gene. This TCR came from a man between 18 and 35 years old in good health. Some clones in this sample may be carry-over from other donors' samples. Sequenced: naive CD8+ T cells from PBMCs. CDR3 nucleotide sequence: TGTGCCAGCAGTTACGGGATTGTCCATTCACCCCTCCACTTT. Amino acids: CASSYGIVHSPLHF.